This TCR beta chain was observed in a study of blood T cells in healthy people across ages (dated by TCRdb to about 2015). Notes on the research overall: Template switching captured roughly one uniquely barcoded TCR beta cDNA molecule per two T cells in model experiments. The study measured age-related changes in TCR beta repertoire diversity using deep sequencing normalized with unique cDNA molecular identifiers. To avoid experimental bias, donors of different ages were randomly spread across the sequencing lanes. The study analyzed two additional independent replicas of 1 million unique cDNA reads from the same blood draw for two donors, one aged 18 to 29 and one aged 80 or older. Donors were grouped into four age groups: young (average 16 years), middle-aged (about 40), aged (roughly 62) and long-lived (about 82).

Remarks on this clonotype: Which antigen it targets is not known. Base qualities are missing; no much larger clone stands one base away.

Libraries were constructed by 5' RACE. Sequencer: Illumina HiSeq 2500. A second PCR of roughly 7 to 12 cycles was run with a J-beta primer mix and a sample-barcoded 5' primer. A unique molecular identifier was introduced onto each TCR beta cDNA molecule by a template-switch 5' adaptor carrying 12 random nucleotides. Each sample yielded at least 3 million CDR3-containing paired-end reads. The Mint cDNA synthesis kit, primed by a TRBC-specific oligonucleotide, was used to synthesize first-strand cDNA from all RNA. After uracil-DNA glycosylase treatment, a first 18-cycle PCR used universal primers M1SS and BC2_uni_R on all cDNA. The original methods were these. Normalization of each sample was performed by random selection of 1 million high-quality reads, each carrying a distinct molecular identifier. Instead of being binned into consensus sequences, reads that shared molecular identifiers were thrown out. CDR3 identification, clonotype clustering and error correction used MiTCR with a Q25 quality threshold and the strictest error-elimination algorithm. A nonparametric unseen species model using Euler transformation provided a lower-bound estimate of total TCR beta diversity. Using fastp trimming at Q25 and MiXCR clonotype assembly, TCRdb reanalyzed the public sequencing data and kept in-frame beta chains. Every CDR3 protein is listed once, alongside the most common genes and DNA of its rows. The V and J calls were not made by the authors but by TCRdb's processing. The sample table holds around 800,000 distinct CDR3 sequences, of which approximately 67% were seen once. The ten largest account for 28% of the sample.

Systemically healthy Caucasian individuals from Russia, about 38 in total and aged roughly 6 to 100 years, were included as donors. Each donor gave roughly 11 milliliters of peripheral blood, drawn into EDTA-treated Vacutainer tubes. Ficoll-Paque density-gradient centrifugation was used to isolate PBMCs, with at least 6.5 million obtained per sample. Trizol reagent was used to extract total RNA from the PBMCs, yielding at least 6 micrograms per sample. For every donor, an aliquot of PBMCs went through flow cytometry to measure the percentages of naive CD45RAhigh/CD27high T cells. Broader findings and caveats from the paper: Because profiling used bulk unsorted PBMCs, naive and antigen-experienced compartments could not be compared conclusively. Donor CMV infection status was unknown, potentially confounding age-related changes in expanded clonotypes. The long-lived group showed more naive CD4+ T cells, fewer expanded clones and increased TCR diversity than the aged group, suggesting age selection. There was a strong correlation between observed TCR beta diversity and the percentage of naive T cells measured by flow cytometry. Total diversity estimates from one million sequenced T cells were considered lower bounds and underestimates. As age increased, observed TCR beta diversity per million T cells dropped in a roughly linear way, and a significant reduction was already evident by age around 41.

The clonotype was recovered from a man in his thirties or forties in good health. The sample consisted of blood.

The DNA sequence is TGTGCCAGCAGTACTCCGGGACACTTCGCCGGGGAGCTGTTTTTT. Its protein reads: CASSTPGHFAGELFF. The chain was built from TRBV12-3 or TRBV12-4 and TRBJ2-2, with TRBD1 perhaps the D gene, on 6 matching bases. The junction shows trimming of 5 bases on V and 6 bases on J, plus 16 bases between the germline ends. The CDR3 runs 15 residues from the cysteine to the phenylalanine. CDR3 DNA is the only sequence kept; it has 45 bases, read in frame from the first base.